Following are 29 T cell receptor beta chains from one sample sequenced in a study of blood T cells in healthy people across ages. Then a second PCR, running about 7 to 11 cycles, was carried out with a sample-barcoded 5' primer and a J-beta primer mix. Each CDR3 protein is one row after TCRdb ran MiXCR on the 5' RACE reads. The data contain 1.2 million to 1.5 million distinct CDR3 sequences, approximately 59% of them singletons. The sequenced sample was blood. Receptor source: a man aged 18-30 years in good health.

The gene calls are TRBV29-1 and TRBJ1-3; D remains ambiguous. In germline, CDR1 is SQVTM, CDR2 ANQGSEA. V lost 2 bases, J lost 4 bases, and 3 bases lay in between. This CDR3 has 11 amino acids. CDR3 sequence: CSVESGNTIYF. CDR3 sequence (DNA): TGCAGCGTTGAATCCGGAAACACCATATATTTT.

The CDR3 DNA reads as TGTGCCAGCAGTTTAGGAGGGTTTAACGTCCTGACTTTC. Protein sequence: CASSLGGFNVLTF. This sequence joins TRBV28 and TRBJ2-6; tentatively, D is TRBD2 (6 bases). Germline loops: CDR1 MDHEN, CDR2 SYDVKM. Trimming took 2 bases from V and 10 from J, leaving 9 bases between them. The CDR3 is made up of 13 amino acids.

The rearrangement joins TRBV10-3 to TRBJ2-1; a possible D gene is TRBD1 (5 bases). V shed 8 bases and J shed 5 bases, with 19 bases lying between them. There are 15 residues in the CDR3. Germline V gene sequence: CDR1 ENHRY, CDR2 SYGVKD. CDR3 region: CAIRRTVGANNEQFF. In DNA, the CDR3 is TGTGCCATCCGCCGAACGGTAGGGGCGAACAATGAGCAGTTCTTC.

The chain is built from TRBV7-9 and TRBJ2-1; D is perhaps TRBD2 (5 bases). The V end was cut by 5 bases, the J end by 10 bases, with 27 bases between. CDR1 and CDR2 from the germline V gene are SEHNR and FQNEAQ (reference sequence). CDR3 length: 17 residues. CDR3 region: CASSLLGAGWADEEQFF. The CDR3 DNA is TGTGCCAGCAGCCTCCTCGGCGCGGGCTGGGCAGATGAGGAGCAGTTCTTC. Full variable domain (remainder filled in from reference TRBV7-9 and TRBJ2-1): DTGVSQNPRHKITKRGQNVTFRCDPISEHNRLYWYRQTLGQGPEFLTYFQNEAQLEKSRLLSDRFSAERPKGSFSTLEIQRTEQGDSAMYLCASSLLGAGWADEEQFFGPGTRLTVL.

This clonotype was picked up a small number of times. CDR3: CASSLGTGGQLQYGYTF. CDR3 in DNA: TGTGCCAGCAGTTTGGGGACAGGGGGACAGTTACAGTATGGCTACACCTTC. The rearrangement joins TRBV12-3 or TRBV12-4 to TRBJ1-2; 11 nucleotides line up with TRBD1. V lost 3 bases, J lost 5 bases, and 11 bases stayed unmatched. The CDR3 has 17 residues.

Only a few counts were recorded for this clonotype. J is TRBJ2-5 and V is TRBV5-1, with D tentatively TRBD2 (6 bases). The J call may be incorrect, as the DNA end agrees better with TRBJ2-7. Germline loops: CDR1 SGHRS, CDR2 YFSETQ. The CDR3 covers 16 residues. Here the CDR3 reads CASSLGLGRTSYEQYF. The CDR3 coding sequence is TGCGCCAGCAGCTTGGGTCTGGGGAGGACTTCTTACGAGCAGTACTTC.

This clonotype was detected only a few times. The rearrangement links TRBV29-1 to TRBJ2-7, with no clear D. Germline CDR1 is SQVTM and CDR2 is ANQGSEA. Trimming stripped 7 bases from V and 4 bases from J, with 11 bases between. This CDR3 spans 11 amino acids. Here the CDR3 reads CSAKINYEQYF. The CDR3 nucleotides read TGCAGCGCCAAAATCAATTACGAGCAGTACTTC.

The chain joins TRBV6-5 to TRBJ2-7; D possibly uses TRBD1 or TRBD2 (5 bases each). Trimming shortened V by 6 bases and J by 3 bases, and 12 bases separated the two germline ends. CDR3 size: 13 residues. Germline V lookup: CDR1 MNHEY, CDR2 SVGAGI. The CDR3 region is CASSRDAFYEQYF. The CDR3 bases are TGTGCCAGCAGCAGGGACGCTTTCTACGAGCAGTACTTC.

The rearrangement joins TRBV5-1 to TRBJ2-4; 7 nucleotides align to TRBD1. The J call may be faulty, since TRBJ2-7 better matches the DNA end. CDR1 is SGHRS and CDR2 is YFSETQ in the germline V gene. The CDR3 is 14 residues long. The CDR3 bases are TGCGCCAGCAGCTGGCGACAGGGATCGGGCGAGCAGTACTTC. As protein: CASSWRQGSGEQYF.

The J gene is TRBJ2-1, the V gene TRBV15, with D hard to call. This CDR3 region has 13 residues. V lost 0 bases, J lost 8 bases, and 8 bases lay in between. CDR1 is LNHNV, CDR2 YYDKDF, per germline (reference sequence). The chain's CDR3 is CATSRDNLDEQFF. CDR3 nucleotide sequence: TGTGCCACCAGCAGAGATAATTTGGATGAGCAGTTCTTC.

In the case of this clonotype: The junction does not match germline at one end; this may be a read error. The chain employs TRBV10-3 and TRBJ2-7; perhaps D is TRBD1 or TRBD2 (6 bases each). Germline V gene sequence: CDR1 ENHRY, CDR2 SYGVKD. There are 13 residues in the CDR3. The CDR3 coding sequence is TGTGCTATCAGAAGGGGGGAAAGCTACGAGCAGTACTTC. Its protein is CAIRRGESYEQYF.

The gene calls are TRBV20-1 and TRBJ2-1; D gene uncertain. V dropped 2 bases and J dropped 5 bases, with 16 bases sitting between them. The CDR3 is made up of 15 amino acids. Germline CDR1 reads DFQATT; CDR2 reads SNEGSKA (reference sequence). The CDR3 region is CSARSSKSAHNEQFF. CDR3 DNA sequence: TGCAGTGCTAGATCCTCCAAGAGCGCCCACAATGAGCAGTTCTTC.

On this clonotype: An end of the junction does not agree with germline; a read error may underlie this. The rearrangement joins TRBV5-1 to TRBJ2-7; 10 nucleotides match TRBD2. Germline CDR1 is SGHRS and CDR2 is YFSETQ. CDR3 length: 15 amino acids. CDR3 residues: CASSLGLAIHDEQYF. As DNA, the CDR3 is TGCGCCAGCAGTTTGGGACTAGCGATTCATGACGAGCAGTACTTC.

This chain links TRBV29-1 with TRBJ1-4; 8 bases match TRBD1. In germline, CDR1 is SQVTM, CDR2 ANQGSEA. This CDR3 contains 11 residues. V trimming: 3 bases; J trimming: 15 bases; junction bases outside the gene matches: 6. The CDR3 reads CSVEITGGVFF. CDR3 coding DNA: TGCAGCGTTGAGATTACAGGGGGGGTGTTTTTT.

This clonotype occurred a few times. The chain carries TRBV27 and TRBJ1-2, with TRBD1 matching 9 bases. V lost 3 bases, J lost 5 bases, and 10 bases stayed unmatched. CDR3 length equals 16 residues. Germline V lookup: CDR1 MNHEY, CDR2 SMNVEV (reference sequence). The CDR3: CASSFRGDRETYGYTF. The CDR3 nucleotides are TGTGCCAGCAGTTTCCGAGGGGACAGGGAGACTTATGGCTACACCTTC.

This chain links TRBV20-1 with TRBJ2-7; 8 nucleotides agree with TRBD2. V trimming: 6 bases; J trimming: 6 bases; junction bases outside the gene matches: 10. CDR3 size: 13 residues. Germline V lookup: CDR1 DFQATT, CDR2 SNEGSKA (reference sequence). DNA of the CDR3: TGCAGTGCAAGCCCGGGACTAGGGTTCGAGCAGTACTTC. Protein: CSASPGLGFEQYF.

The chain employs TRBV10-3 and TRBJ1-2; the D is unclear. The CDR3 covers 13 residues. With 7 bases removed from V and 6 bases from J, the gap between germline ends came to 15 bases. The germline V gene has CDR1 ENHRY and CDR2 SYGVKD. The CDR3 is CAIKGTVKDGYTF. CDR3 coding DNA: TGTGCCATCAAGGGCACCGTGAAGGATGGCTACACCTTC.

This clonotype has more than one count but fewer than ten. J is TRBJ2-5 and V is TRBV6-5; the match to TRBD1 covers 7 bases. The CDR3 sequence is 14 residues long. V lost 3 bases, J lost 5 bases, and 6 bases stayed unmatched. Germline loops: CDR1 MNHEY, CDR2 SVGAGI. As DNA, the CDR3 is TGTGCCAGCAGTTATCCGAGGGGGCCCGAGACCCAGTACTTC. Translating gives CASSYPRGPETQYF.

V usage is TRBV20-1 and J usage is TRBJ2-1, with TRBD2 matching over 10 bases. This CDR3 region has 15 residues. V lost 3 bases to trimming and J lost 4 bases; unmatched junction nucleotides: 6. Germline V gene sequence: CDR1 DFQATT, CDR2 SNEGSKA (reference sequence). The chain's CDR3 is CSASFLAGDYNEQFF. The DNA for the CDR3 is TGCAGTGCTAGCTTCCTAGCGGGAGATTACAATGAGCAGTTCTTC.

The chain employs TRBV5-1 and TRBJ1-2; unclear D gene. Germline CDR1 SGHRS, CDR2 YFSETQ. This CDR3 comprises 14 residues. The V and J ends lost 5 bases and 6 bases respectively, with 17 bases between them. CDR3 amino acids: CASRPTQDSDGYTF. The CDR3 coding sequence is TGCGCCAGCAGGCCCACGCAAGACTCGGATGGCTACACCTTC.

The rearrangement links TRBV27 to TRBJ1-5, with 7 positions matching TRBD1. The germline gives CDR1 MNHEY, CDR2 SMNVEV (reference sequence). Unmatched junction bases numbered 11, after V lost 6 bases and J lost 0 bases. CDR3 length: 17 residues. CDR3 amino acids: CASRLYGTVHSNQPQHF. The CDR3 nucleotides are TGTGCCAGCAGACTTTATGGGACAGTACATAGCAATCAGCCCCAGCATTTT.

There are a few counts of this clonotype. The chain links TRBV29-1 to TRBJ2-1; 7 bases match TRBD1. Germline V lookup: CDR1 SQVTM, CDR2 ANQGSEA. The V segment lost 6 bases and the J segment 5 bases; nucleotides outside the gene matches: 13. The CDR3 is made up of 15 amino acids. In nucleotides, the CDR3 is TGCAGCGTAGCCCCGACCGGGACAGCAGACAATGAGCAGTTCTTC. Protein: CSVAPTGTADNEQFF.

The rearrangement joins TRBV20-1 to TRBJ2-7; 8 nucleotides match TRBD2. Trimming took 4 bases from V and 4 from J; bases not matched to a gene: 9. This CDR3 has 14 amino acids. The germline gives CDR1 DFQATT, CDR2 SNEGSKA (reference sequence). The chain's CDR3 is CSANSGTRGYEQYF. Written as DNA, the CDR3 is TGCAGTGCTAACTCCGGGACTAGGGGGTACGAGCAGTACTTC.

This chain joins TRBV20-1 and TRBJ2-2; D gene ambiguous. From germline, CDR1 is DFQATT and CDR2 SNEGSKA (reference sequence). V was clipped by 1 base and J by 5 bases, with 5 bases between them. The CDR3 sequence is 12 residues long. The CDR3 reads CSARVLTGELFF. CDR3 DNA: TGCAGTGCTAGAGTTCTGACCGGGGAGCTGTTTTTT.

This clonotype was detected a few times. V usage is TRBV10-3 and J usage is TRBJ2-1, with a tentative D call TRBD2 (6 bases). Trimming shortened V by 6 bases and J by 6 bases, and 18 bases separated the two germline ends. In germline, CDR1 is ENHRY, CDR2 SYGVKD. The CDR3 is made up of 15 amino acids. The CDR3 DNA reads as TGTGCCATCAGGGAGGGGTATAACGTCGTCAATGAGCAGTTCTTC. Its protein is CAIREGYNVVNEQFF.

The V and J genes are TRBV20-1 and TRBJ2-7; 11 positions agree with TRBD2. TRBJ2-1 explains the end of the DNA better; the J call may be wrong. CDR1 and CDR2 (germline): DFQATT, SNEGSKA (reference sequence). The CDR3 has 18 residues. The CDR3 is CSALPGIAGGRSSYEQFF. The DNA for the CDR3 is TGCAGTGCCCTACCTGGGATAGCGGGAGGGAGGAGCTCCTACGAGCAGTTCTTC.

This clonotype turned up a few times. The chain employs TRBV29-1 and TRBJ2-3; D is unresolved. CDR1 and CDR2 (germline): SQVTM, ANQGSEA. V shed 5 bases and J shed 4 bases, with 16 bases lying between them. The CDR3 contains 14 residues. The CDR3 is CSVIGVYSPDTQYF. The CDR3 nucleotides read TGCAGCGTTATTGGGGTTTATAGTCCAGATACGCAGTATTTT.

V and J are TRBV29-1 and TRBJ2-5; the D is unclear. Trimming stripped 4 bases from V and 2 bases from J, with 17 bases between. Germline loops: CDR1 SQVTM, CDR2 ANQGSEA. The CDR3 sequence is 15 residues long. The CDR3 reads CSVVLAATMQETQYF. DNA for the CDR3: TGCAGCGTTGTGTTGGCCGCAACGATGCAAGAGACCCAGTACTTC.

J is TRBJ1-4 and V is TRBV6-1; unclear D gene. V dropped 0 bases and J dropped 6 bases, with 8 bases sitting between them. This CDR3 has 14 residues. Germline CDR1 and CDR2: MNHNS and SASEGT. The CDR3 nucleotides are TGTGCCAGCAGTGAAGCTGGAACGTATGAAAAACTGTTTTTT. Translated: CASSEAGTYEKLFF.